This TCR beta chain was identified in a study of T cell responses to AZD1222 COVID-19 vaccine. V lost 5 bases, J lost 5 bases, and 15 bases lay in between. Germline V gene sequence: CDR1 SGHNT, CDR2 YYREEE (reference sequence). The CDR3 is 14 amino acids. Measured with immunoSEQ multiplex PCR; TCRdb has only the in-frame clones, and not every one. Here the sample spans roughly 100,000 clones, around nine tenths being singletons. The sample in question was peripheral blood, obtained on day 0 of AZD1222 vaccination. The chain employs TRBV5-4 and TRBJ2-3; D possibly uses TRBD1 or TRBD2 (6 bases each). This sequence originates from an adult in good health. CDR3 sequence (DNA): TGTGCCAGCAGTCCGTGGGGGGCCTTAGATACGCAGTATTTT. Protein product: CASSPWGALDTQYF.